The 26 T cell receptor beta chains listed next were all sequenced from one sample in a study of PD-L1 blockade in urothelial cancer. Produced via immunoSEQ multiplex PCR; TCRdb's table is partial and in-frame only. Of tens of thousands of clones listed, 70% to 90% are singletons. The input for sequencing was PBMCs, taken around atezolizumab (anti-PD-L1) treatment. The receptors stem from a man aged 50-60 years with urothelial cancer.

This chain connects TRBV5-4 to TRBJ2-5; no definite D call. The CDR3 has 14 residues. V shed 0 bases and J shed 2 bases, with 8 bases lying between them. Germline CDR1 reads SGHNT; CDR2 reads YYREEE (reference sequence). The CDR3 bases are TGTGCCAGCAGCTTGGCCGTCAGTCAAGAGACCCAGTACTTC. Amino acid sequence: CASSLAVSQETQYF.

This clone was recorded only once. The chain uses TRBV2 and TRBJ1-1; D is ambiguous. The germline V and J ends were trimmed by 6 bases and 0 bases, with 14 bases remaining between them. Germline assignment: CDR1 SNHLY and CDR2 FYNNEI. The CDR3 loop spans 15 amino acids. The CDR3 DNA reads TGTGCCAGCAGCGGAGCCGGCCTTCTGAACACTGAAGCTTTCTTT. It codes for CASSGAGLLNTEAFF.

The chain links TRBV28 to TRBJ1-3, with no clear D. The CDR3 is 17 amino acids. Trimming cost V 6 bases and J 1 base, with 19 bases left between them. Germline V CDR1 and CDR2: MDHEN, SYDVKM. The CDR3: CASRNPLDAGSGNTIYF. Here the CDR3 DNA reads TGTGCCAGCAGGAACCCCTTAGATGCGGGGTCTGGAAACACCATATATTTT.

J is TRBJ2-6 and V is TRBV5-8; 7 bases are a match to TRBD2. The V segment lost 6 bases and the J segment 2 bases; nucleotides outside the gene matches: 8. The CDR3 is 16 amino acids. Germline loops: CDR1 SGHTS, CDR2 YDEGEE. The CDR3: CASTLARGAGANVLTF. The CDR3 DNA reads TGTGCCAGCACCCTAGCCCGGGGGGCTGGGGCCAACGTCCTGACTTTC.

The chain is built from TRBV30 and TRBJ1-6; D not certain. Trimming took off 3 bases at V and 9 bases at J, with 18 bases between the two ends. This CDR3 has 15 residues. Per germline, CDR1 GTSNPN and CDR2 SVGIG (reference sequence). CDR3 in amino acids: CAWSHVGGSSSPLHF. The CDR3 nucleotides read TGTGCCTGGAGCCACGTAGGAGGTTCAAGTTCACCCCTCCACTTT.

The V and J genes are TRBV28 and TRBJ1-6; TRBD1 agrees at 7 bases. V gave up 3 bases and J gave up 10 bases; unmatched junction bases: 6. CDR3 length equals 14 residues. CDR1 is MDHEN, CDR2 SYDVKM, per germline. In DNA form, the CDR3 reads TGTGCCAGCAGTTTCTTGACAGGGAACTCACCCCTCCACTTT. It specifies CASSFLTGNSPLHF.

This sequence joins TRBV5-1 and TRBJ2-7, with TRBD1 identical over 9 bases. This CDR3 is 14 amino acids long. Germline trimming cut 4 bases from V and 1 base from J; bases unmatched to any gene: 3. Germline lookup yields CDR1 SGHRS and CDR2 YFSETQ. The CDR3 DNA reads as TGCGCCAGCAGCCGGGACAGGGTTTCCTACGAGCAGTACTTC. Translating it yields CASSRDRVSYEQYF.

The chain recombines TRBV19 with TRBJ1-5; possible D gene TRBD1, 6 bases. The CDR3 sequence is 15 residues long. In germline, CDR1 is LNHDA, CDR2 SQIVND (reference sequence). The V and J ends lost 3 bases and 6 bases respectively, with 15 bases between them. CDR3 DNA: TGTGCCAGTAGTATGGATCGGGGGGCGGGTCAGCCCCAGCATTTT. Protein: CASSMDRGAGQPQHF.

The genes are TRBV18 and TRBJ2-3, with D perhaps TRBD2 (6 bases). Trimming took off 6 bases at V and 3 bases at J, with 10 bases between the two ends. The CDR3 extends over 13 amino acids. Germline CDR1 reads KGHSH; CDR2 reads LQKENI. The CDR3 loop is CASSAGQTDTQYF. The CDR3 DNA reads as TGTGCCAGCTCCGCGGGGCAGACAGATACGCAGTATTTT.

The chain carries TRBV5-1 and TRBJ2-5, with a possible D match to TRBD2 (5 bases). V was pared by 0 bases and J by 5 bases, with 17 bases between. The CDR3 has 16 residues. Germline-derived CDR1 and CDR2 are SGHRS and YFSETQ. CDR3 amino acids: CASSLAVVRDPETQYF. CDR3 DNA sequence: TGCGCCAGCAGCTTGGCCGTCGTGAGGGATCCGGAGACCCAGTACTTC. The full variable domain, completed using reference TRBV5-1 and TRBJ2-5, is KAGVTQTPRYLIKTRGQQVTLSCSPISGHRSVSWYQQTPGQGLQFLFEYFSETQRNKGNFPGRFSGRQFSNSRSEMNVSTLELGDSALYLCASSLAVVRDPETQYFGPGTRLLVL.

The chain carries TRBV5-4 and TRBJ2-1; no firm D call. There are 12 residues in the CDR3. The V and J ends lost 4 bases and 4 bases respectively, with 6 bases between them. Germline lookup yields CDR1 SGHNT and CDR2 YYREEE (reference sequence). CDR3 DNA sequence: TGTGCCAGCAGCCGACAATACAATGAGCAGTTCTTC. It specifies CASSRQYNEQFF.

This clone showed up just once. The gene calls are TRBV5-6 and TRBJ2-3, with TRBD1 matching 7 bases. Germline trimming cut 4 bases from V and 2 bases from J; bases unmatched to any gene: 13. The CDR3 sequence is 17 residues long. Germline V CDR1 and CDR2: SGHDT, YYEEEE. CDR3 amino acids: CASSLTGTATVTDTQYF. The CDR3 DNA sequence: TGTGCCAGCAGCCTAACCGGGACAGCAACCGTCACAGATACGCAGTATTTT.

The J gene is TRBJ2-1, the V gene TRBV11-2; unclear D gene. This CDR3 region has 15 residues. Between the trimmed V and J ends, which lost 1 base and 2 bases, there was a span of 9 bases. Germline V gives CDR1 SGHAT, CDR2 FQNNGV. CDR3 amino acids: CASSLVGLAYNEQFF. Here the CDR3 DNA reads TGTGCCAGCAGCTTAGTCGGCCTAGCCTACAATGAGCAGTTCTTC.

The chain links TRBV5-1 to TRBJ2-3, with 9 nucleotides matching TRBD2. The CDR3 contains 15 residues. From germline, CDR1 is SGHRS and CDR2 YFSETQ. V trimming: 3 bases; J trimming: 2 bases; junction bases outside the gene matches: 4. The chain's CDR3 is CASSYLAGLTDTQYF. CDR3 nucleotides: TGCGCCAGCAGCTACCTAGCGGGGCTCACAGATACGCAGTATTTT.

This chain connects TRBV18 to TRBJ1-5; TRBD1 matches 9 bases. The CDR3 is 16 amino acids. Losses at the gene ends were 4 bases for V and 6 bases for J; bases not matched to a gene: 10. Germline lookup yields CDR1 KGHSH and CDR2 LQKENI. CDR3 sequence reads: CASSLPGQGGSQPQHF. CDR3 bases: TGTGCCAGCTCACTACCGGGACAGGGAGGTTCTCAGCCCCAGCATTTT.

This clone came up once. V gene TRBV29-1 combines with J gene TRBJ1-1; D remains unclear. Looked up from germline, CDR1 is SQVTM and CDR2 is ANQGSEA. Trimming cost V 6 bases and J 5 bases, with 19 bases left between them. The CDR3 totals 14 residues. The CDR3 spells CSVGVYGAGTEAFF. DNA for the CDR3: TGCAGCGTCGGGGTGTATGGCGCGGGGACTGAAGCTTTCTTT. Combining the CDR3 with reference TRBV29-1 and TRBJ1-1 gives the whole variable domain SAVISQKPSRDICQRGTSLTIQCQVDSQVTMMFWYRQQPGQSLTLIATANQGSEATYESGFVIDKFPISRPNLTFSTLTVSNMSPEDSSIYLCSVGVYGAGTEAFFGQGTRLTVV.

This chain links TRBV9 with TRBJ2-2; D is ambiguous. There are 15 residues in the CDR3. Between the trimmed V and J ends, which lost 3 bases and 4 bases, there was a span of 13 bases. Per germline, CDR1 SGDLS and CDR2 YYNGEE. The CDR3 DNA reads as TGTGCCAGCAGCGATGATACCCGGAGCACCGGGGAGCTGTTTTTT. Protein sequence: CASSDDTRSTGELFF.

The V and J genes are TRBV25-1 and TRBJ2-3; TRBD1 matches 8 bases. The CDR3 is made up of 15 amino acids. After removal of 6 bases from V and 1 base from J, the junction contained 6 bases not matched to a gene. Germline V gene data show CDR1 as MGHDK and CDR2 as SYGVNS. In nucleotides, the CDR3 is TGTGCCAGCAGGACAACAGGGGGAGGCACAGATACGCAGTATTTT. Translation gives CASRTTGGGTDTQYF.

This clone was detected once. The chain combines TRBV19 with TRBJ1-5; perhaps TRBD1 as D (6 bases). Trimming removed 3 bases from V and 6 bases from J, with 15 bases in between. The length of the CDR3 is 15 residues. Per the germline V gene, CDR1 is LNHDA and CDR2 is SQIVND (reference sequence). CDR3: CASSMTGFYGQPQHF. The CDR3, as DNA: TGTGCCAGTAGTATGACAGGTTTTTATGGTCAGCCCCAGCATTTT. The entire variable domain, with the rest obtained from reference TRBV19 and TRBJ1-5, is as follows: DGGITQSPKYLFRKEGQNVTLSCEQNLNHDAMYWYRQDPGQGLRLIYYSQIVNDFQKGDIAEGYSVSREKKESFPLTVTSAQKNPTAFYLCASSMTGFYGQPQHFGDGTRLSIL.

The chain uses TRBV5-1 and TRBJ1-1, with D tentatively TRBD1 (6 bases). Trimming removed 4 bases from V and 7 bases from J, with 14 bases in between. Germline loops: CDR1 SGHRS, CDR2 YFSETQ. This CDR3 region has 13 residues. The CDR3 sequence: CASSGTGYGEAFF. CDR3 nucleotide sequence: TGCGCCAGCAGCGGAACAGGGTACGGTGAAGCTTTCTTT.

The chain links TRBV2 to TRBJ2-7, with unresolved D. V was pared by 6 bases and J by 0 bases, with 12 bases between. CDR3 size: 14 residues. Germline V gene data show CDR1 as SNHLY and CDR2 as FYNNEI. The CDR3 DNA sequence: TGTGCCAGCAGAATCGACGGAGACTCCTACGAGCAGTACTTC. Amino acids: CASRIDGDSYEQYF.

The genes are TRBV7-6 and TRBJ2-2; 7 bases fit TRBD2. The germline V gene encodes CDR1 SGHVS and CDR2 FNYEAQ. This CDR3 region has 16 residues. Trimming at V came to 4 bases and at J to 1 base, leaving 6 bases not matched to a gene. CDR3 residues: CASSSPPSGNTGELFF. The CDR3 nucleotides read TGTGCCAGCAGCTCCCCCCCTAGCGGGAACACCGGGGAGCTGTTTTTT.

CDR3 coding DNA: TGCGCCAGCAGCTTAGACCCCCCATGGACTAGCGGGAGGTCTGGCACCGGGGAGCTGTTTTTT. Its translation: CASSLDPPWTSGRSGTGELFF. J is TRBJ2-2 and V is TRBV5-1, with 14 positions matching TRBD2. This CDR3 spans 21 amino acids. CDR1 is SGHRS and CDR2 is YFSETQ in the germline V gene. Germline trimming cut 2 bases from V and 4 bases from J; bases unmatched to any gene: 16.

This clone was seen a single time. The chain employs TRBV7-6 and TRBJ2-3; TRBD2 is a possible D gene (5 bases). Looked up from germline, CDR1 is SGHVS and CDR2 is FNYEAQ. The CDR3 spans 13 residues. Trimming left V 4 bases short and J 4 bases short, with 9 bases between. Here the CDR3 reads CASSSTISDTQYF. CDR3 nucleotides: TGTGCCAGCAGCTCGACTATATCAGATACGCAGTATTTT.

V is TRBV7-2 and J is TRBJ2-5; weak D call: TRBD2 (6 bases). Trimming pared 1 base from V and 6 bases from J, leaving 21 bases between. The CDR3 length is 17 residues. Germline V CDR1 and CDR2: SGHTA, FQGNSA. The CDR3 nucleotides are TGTGCCAGCAGCTTAGGAAGGTCCTCCGGAGGGTGGCAGACCCAGTACTTC. Encoded protein: CASSLGRSSGGWQTQYF.

The chain combines TRBV21-1 with TRBJ2-7; the D call TRBD2 from the table was never checked on the DNA. TRBV21-1 is classified as a pseudogene. This CDR3 comprises 14 residues. The CDR3 sequence: CASPNPGGSHEQYF. DNA for the CDR3: TGTGCCAGCCCCAACCCGGGAGGGAGCCACGAGCAGTACTTC.